This T cell receptor (beta chain) was profiled in a study of tumor and adjacent non-tumor tissue in lung cancer. Findings and caveats of the study: Shorter survival was associated with higher TCR diversity in tumors.

Comments on this clonotype: Its specificity is not known.

The template was RNA from unsorted bulk tissue. A modified ARM-PCR protocol with three rounds of nested PCR amplified TCRbeta. TCRdb itself ran the multiplex PCR reads through MiXCR, one entry per CDR3 protein. The sample consists of 120,000 to 150,000 distinct CDR3 sequences, 66% of them appearing once. CDR3 length: 15 residues. V gave up 4 bases and J gave up 1 base; unmatched junction bases: 4. Germline V gene data show CDR1 as LNHNV and CDR2 as YYDKDF (reference sequence). The chain joins TRBV15 to TRBJ2-1, with 7 bases identical to TRBD1. The material sequenced was lung tumor tissue. The clonotype comes from a man aged 60-69 years with small cell lung cancer. CDR3 region: CATSTRQGSYNEQFF. CDR3 sequence (DNA): TGTGCCACCAGCACCCGACAGGGTTCCTACAATGAGCAGTTCTTC.